This T cell receptor (beta chain) derives from a study of blood T cells in healthy people across ages (dated by TCRdb to about 2015). Regarding the study in general: Template switching captured roughly one uniquely barcoded TCR beta cDNA molecule per two T cells in model experiments. Using the same blood draw, the study looked at two additional independent replicas of 1 million unique cDNA reads for two donors, one aged 18 to 30 and the other aged 80 or older. The study measured age-related changes in TCR beta repertoire diversity using deep sequencing normalized with unique cDNA molecular identifiers. To avoid experimental bias, donors of different ages were spread randomly across the sequencing lanes. The donors were divided into four age groups: young (average roughly 17 years), middle-aged (around 41), aged (roughly 60) and long-lived (roughly 86). The investigation overall reported the following: Since profiling was done on bulk unsorted PBMCs, naive and antigen-experienced compartments could not be conclusively compared. Because the CMV infection status of the donors was unknown, age-related changes in expanded clonotypes may potentially have been confounded. As age increased, observed TCR beta diversity per million T cells dropped in a roughly linear way, and a significant reduction was already evident by age 40. Compared with the aged group, the long-lived group had more naive CD4+ T cells, fewer expanded clones and increased TCR diversity, a pattern suggesting age selection. Estimates of total diversity based on one million sequenced T cells were regarded as lower bounds and as underestimates. The percentage of naive T cells measured by flow cytometry correlated strongly with observed TCR beta diversity.

V and J are truncated by 6 bases and 5 bases respectively, leaving an intervening sequence of 14 bases. The CDR1 and CDR2 encoded by the germline V gene are SQVTM and ANQGSEA. CDR3 length: 12 amino acids, cysteine to phenylalanine. Only CDR3 DNA remains: 36 bases, in frame from the first base. This clonotype was seen repeatedly, ten times or more. Its antigen is not yet known. Per-nucleotide qualities are absent, and no much larger clonotype sits a single base away. The library was made by 5' RACE. The sequencing machine was an Illumina HiSeq 2500. A second about 7 to 11 cycle PCR used a sample-barcoded 5' primer and a J-beta primer mix. A unique molecular identifier was introduced onto each TCR beta cDNA molecule by a template-switch 5' adaptor carrying 12 random nucleotides. At least 2.5 million CDR3-containing paired-end reads were obtained from each sample. All of the RNA was converted into first-strand cDNA using the Mint cDNA synthesis kit, with a TRBC-specific oligonucleotide serving as the primer. Following uracil-DNA glycosylase treatment, a first 18-cycle PCR with universal primers M1SS and BC2_uni_R was performed on all cDNA. The paper's data handling went like this. For normalization, 1 million high-quality reads, each with a distinct molecular identifier, were randomly selected from each sample. Instead of being binned into consensus sequences, reads with shared molecular identifiers were discarded. MiTCR, set to a Q25 quality threshold and the strictest error-elimination algorithm, was used for CDR3 identification, clonotype clustering and error correction. A nonparametric unseen species model using Euler transformation provided a lower-bound estimate of total TCR beta diversity. In TCRdb, the public reads were trimmed at Q25 with fastp and aligned with MiXCR, with productive beta chains retained. Rows with one shared CDR3 protein collapse into an entry with the most common genes and DNA. Here the V and J calls rest on TCRdb's processing, not on the authors' analysis. This sample lists 720,000 or so distinct CDR3 sequences; approximately 40% were detected once. The top ten clones comprise 30% of the sample.

Donors were a few dozen systemically healthy Caucasian individuals from Russia aged 6 to 90 years. Ten milliliters of peripheral blood were drawn from each donor into EDTA-treated Vacutainer tubes. Ficoll-Paque density-gradient centrifugation was used to isolate PBMCs, with at least 7 million obtained per sample. Trizol reagent was used to extract total RNA from PBMCs, with at least 5 micrograms per sample. The percentages of naive CD45RAhigh/CD27high T cells were determined by flow cytometry on a PBMC aliquot from every donor. The V gene is TRBV29-1 and the J gene is TRBJ2-7; TRBD1 is a possible D gene, resting on 5 matching bases. What was sequenced was blood. The source of this sequence is a man aged 80 or over in good health. The nucleotide sequence is given as TGCAGCGTGGCGACAGCTAAGAACGAGCAGTACTTC. Translated, this is CSVATAKNEQYF.